This T cell receptor (beta chain) was observed in a study of Tregs in tolerant kidney transplant recipients. Using immunoSEQ multiplex PCR, the repertoire was profiled, and TCRdb retains in-frame clones only, with some absent. The sample records roughly 52,000 clones, 91% being singletons. Recipients received nonmyeloablative bone marrow transplants from related graft donors, with transient mixed chimerism. This specimen consisted of CD8+ T cells from blood (PBMCs), obtained 24 months after the transplant. The receptor comes from a human patient who received a combined kidney and bone marrow transplant. Some T cells may be transferred from the graft donor.

CDR3 amino acids: CAWSTGIQETQYF. CDR3 bases: TGTGCCTGGTCGACAGGCATCCAAGAGACCCAGTACTTC. The rearrangement joins TRBV30 to TRBJ2-5; D perhaps matches TRBD1 (6 bases). CDR3 length equals 13 residues. Germline assignment: CDR1 GTSNPN and CDR2 SVGIG (reference sequence). Trimming pared 5 bases from V and 1 base from J, leaving 11 bases between.